This TCR beta chain was observed in a study of T cell repertoires in cytomegalovirus infection. Study at large: An indication of both CMV infection and matching HLA type came from public TCR beta signatures.

With 3 bases removed from V and 6 bases from J, the gap between germline ends came to 19 bases. CDR1 SGHTA and CDR2 FQGTGA come from the germline V gene. The CDR3 length is 16 residues. This clonotype was counted ten times or more. Its cognate antigen is unknown. Points from the study as a whole: Dominant in the ex vivo response were TCR beta clonotypes restricted by HLA-C and specific for CMV. Carriers of CMV plus the relevant HLA were identified by cumulative public TCR beta family frequency.

TCRdb ran MiXCR on the reads and lists one entry per CDR3 protein. This sample carries around 260,000 distinct CDR3 sequences, roughly 25% of them seen once, and the ten largest clones take over 11%. This clonotype was sampled from a human donor in good health (CMV status not recorded). Some clones in this sample may be carry-over from other donors' samples. Input material: PBMCs. The J gene is TRBJ2-3, the V gene TRBV7-3; D is possibly TRBD2 (5 bases). Here the CDR3 reads CASSLGGSGFRDTQYF. The CDR3 DNA follows: TGTGCCAGCAGCTTGGGTGGGAGTGGATTTCGGGATACGCAGTATTTT.